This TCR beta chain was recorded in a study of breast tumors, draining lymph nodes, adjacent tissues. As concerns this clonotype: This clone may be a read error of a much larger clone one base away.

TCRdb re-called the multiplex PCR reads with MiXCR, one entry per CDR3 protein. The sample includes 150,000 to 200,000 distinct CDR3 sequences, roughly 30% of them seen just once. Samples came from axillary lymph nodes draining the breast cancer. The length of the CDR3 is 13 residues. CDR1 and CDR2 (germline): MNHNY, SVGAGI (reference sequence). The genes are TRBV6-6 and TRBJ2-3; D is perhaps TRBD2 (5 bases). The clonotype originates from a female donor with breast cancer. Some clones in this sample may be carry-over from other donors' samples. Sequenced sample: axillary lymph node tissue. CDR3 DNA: TGTGTCAGCAGCAGGACTAGCACAGATACGCAGTATTTT. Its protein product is CVSSRTSTDTQYF.